A selection of T cell receptor beta chains follows, all from one sample in a study of cytomegalovirus exposure and HLA in healthy donors. Here immunoSEQ multiplex PCR was the method, and the copy in TCRdb shows in-frame clones only, minus some. The sample features about 77,000 clones, with around 13% in its top ten. Material for sequencing was PBMCs. The receptors derive from a man aged 50-60 years in good health and CMV-seropositive. Both conserved end residues are part of each CDR3. The D gene is left open where the match is weak.

j_call d_call v_call cdr3_nt cdr3_aa
TRBJ1-4 TRBD1 TRBV11-2 TGTGCCAGCAGCTTGGGGACAGGGAAAGAAAAACTGTTTTTT CASSLGTGKEKLFF
TRBJ1-3 - TRBV5-1 TGCGCCAGCAGTTTCCAACCCGGGACACTCCGAAACACCATATATTTT CASSFQPGTLRNTIYF
TRBJ2-6 - TRBV7-9 TGTGCCAGCAGCTTATTCAGGGGAGGGGCCAACGTCCTGACTTTC CASSLFRGGANVLTF
TRBJ1-2 - TRBV19 TGTGCCAGTAGGGGGGGGCAGGGGCCATCATCCGCTAACTATGGCTACACCTTC CASRGGQGPSSANYGYTF
TRBJ1-5 TRBD1 TRBV2 TGTGCCAGCAGTGAAGGGCAGGGGGCAGCTCAGCCCCAGCATTTT CASSEGQGAAQPQHF
TRBJ1-4 - TRBV7-9 TGTGCCAGCAGCTCCTTGACAGCCCTAGGGGAAAAACTGTTTTTT CASSSLTALGEKLFF
TRBJ2-5 - TRBV11-2 TGTGCCAGCAGCTTAGTTTGGGAGGAGACCCAGTACTTC CASSLVWEETQYF
TRBJ2-1 - TRBV11-2 TGTGCCAGCAGCTTAGAGATACTGAACAATGAGCAGTTCTTC CASSLEILNNEQFF
TRBJ2-3 TRBD1 TRBV4-1 TGCGCCAGCAGTGGGCAGACAGGGGGCGCATCTGATACGCAGTATTTT CASSGQTGGASDTQYF
TRBJ2-5 TRBD2 TRBV4-2 TGTGCCAGCAGCCAAGCGGGGGCTAGCGGGGGGAAGACCCAGTACTTC CASSQAGASGGKTQYF
TRBJ1-2 TRBD1 TRBV5-1 TGCGCCAGCAGCTTGGTGGTAGGGACAGGAGATGGCTACACCTTC CASSLVVGTGDGYTF
TRBJ2-3 - TRBV20-1 TGCAGTGCTTCCATCCAGGGGTCGTATTTT CSASIQGSYF
TRBJ2-5 TRBD2 TRBV7-3 TGTGCCAGCAGCTTAGCGTCGGGGGGGCCGAATTTAGAGACCCAGTACTTC CASSLASGGPNLETQYF
TRBJ2-2 - TRBV4-2 TGTGCCAGCAGCCAAGATGGGAGACCCAGAGGGGGTGGCGGGGAGCTGTTTTTT CASSQDGRPRGGGGELFF
TRBJ2-3 - TRBV19 TGTGCCAGTAGTTCCCCGCTCCCCTTCGGGGGCACAGATACGCAGTATTTT CASSSPLPFGGTDTQYF
TRBJ2-7 TRBD1 TRBV6-1 TGTGCCAGCAGTCGACAGGGGATCAACTCCTACGAGCAGTACTTC CASSRQGINSYEQYF
TRBJ2-2 TRBD2 TRBV15 TGTGCCACCAGCAGAGCCTTCGGGCTAGCGGGAATAGACGGGGAGCTGTTTTTT CATSRAFGLAGIDGELFF
TRBJ1-2 TRBD1 TRBV5-1 TGCGCCAGCAGCTGGGGGGGACAGGGTATTAACGGCTACACCTTC CASSWGGQGINGYTF
TRBJ2-2 TRBD2 TRBV7-2 TGTGCCAGCAGCTTATGGGGAACCGGGACTAGCCGCGGGGAGCTGTTTTTT CASSLWGTGTSRGELFF
TRBJ1-2 - TRBV5-6 TGTGCCAGCAGTCCTACAGGGTACCGACACTATGGCTACACCTTC CASSPTGYRHYGYTF
TRBJ2-3 TRBD1 TRBV28 TGTGCCAGCAGGCCCCAGGGGGCAGATACGCAGTATTTT CASRPQGADTQYF
TRBJ2-7 TRBD1 TRBV5-1 TGCGCCAGCAGCTCCGTGACAGGGGACTACGAGCAGTACTTC CASSSVTGDYEQYF
TRBJ1-5 - TRBV6-5 TGTGCCAGCAGTCGCTCGGGGGGCTTAGATCAGCCCCAGCATTTT CASSRSGGLDQPQHF
TRBJ1-3 - TRBV28 TGTGCCAGCAGTCCCACAGGGTTCAGAAACACCATATATTTT CASSPTGFRNTIYF
TRBJ1-5 - TRBV4-1 TGCGCCAGCAGCCCGATCGCCCGGGACAATCAGCCCCAGCATTTT CASSPIARDNQPQHF
TRBJ1-2 - TRBV7-9 TGTGCCAGCAGCCCCACAGGCTTC CASSPTGF
TRBJ1-2 - TRBV9 TGTGCCAGCAGCGGGGAAGGGGCTAAGTGGACCTTC CASSGEGAKWTF
TRBJ1-2 TRBD1 TRBV6-5 TGTGCCAGCAGTCGGGACAGTAACTATGGCTACACCTTC CASSRDSNYGYTF
TRBJ2-3 TRBD1 TRBV5-4 TGTGCCAGCAGCCGGGACAGGGGAAACACAGATACGCAGTATTTT CASSRDRGNTDTQYF
TRBJ1-1 - TRBV4-1 TGCGCCAGCAGCCAAGACTTCAGGTCTACTGAAGCTTTCTTT CASSQDFRSTEAFF
TRBJ2-7 - TRBV5-1 TGCGCCACCCAGACAGTTCCAGGGGCCTACGAGCAGTACTTC CATQTVPGAYEQYF
TRBJ1-2 TRBD1 TRBV6-1 TGTGCCAGCACCCCTGGACAGGGGGGGGACTATGGCTACACCTTC CASTPGQGGDYGYTF
TRBJ1-2 - TRBV30 TGTGCCTGGACTGAGTACAGTCACTATGGCTACACCTTC CAWTEYSHYGYTF
TRBJ1-1 TRBD1 TRBV28 TGTGCCAGCAGTAACAGGGGGCACACTGAAGCTTTCTTT CASSNRGHTEAFF
TRBJ1-1 TRBD1 TRBV5-8 TGTGCCAGCAGCTTCAGGGGGCTTAGGGGGCTTGCAGCTTTCTTT CASSFRGLRGLAAFF
TRBJ1-1 - TRBV7-9 TGTGCCAGTCGGTCGGGCACTGAAGCTTTCTTT CASRSGTEAFF
TRBJ2-1 TRBD1 TRBV29-1 TGCAGCGTTGAAGATAGGACAGGGAAGAATGAGCAGTTCTTC CSVEDRTGKNEQFF
TRBJ2-5 TRBD2 TRBV10-2 TGCGCCAGCGCGGGGGTACCCCAAGAGACCCAGTACTTC CASAGVPQETQYF